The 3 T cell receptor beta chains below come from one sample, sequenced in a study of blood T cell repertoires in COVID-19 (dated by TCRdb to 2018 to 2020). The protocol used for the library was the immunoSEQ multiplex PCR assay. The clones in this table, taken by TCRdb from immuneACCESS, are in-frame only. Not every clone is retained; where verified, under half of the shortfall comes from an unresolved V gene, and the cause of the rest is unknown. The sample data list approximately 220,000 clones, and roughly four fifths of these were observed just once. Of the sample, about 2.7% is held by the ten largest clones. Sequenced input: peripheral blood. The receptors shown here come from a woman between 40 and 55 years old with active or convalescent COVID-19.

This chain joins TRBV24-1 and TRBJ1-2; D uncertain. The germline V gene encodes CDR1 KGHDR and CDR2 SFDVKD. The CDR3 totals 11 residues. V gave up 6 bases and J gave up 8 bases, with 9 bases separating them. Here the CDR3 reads CATSPGYGYTF. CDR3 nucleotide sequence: TGTGCCACCAGTCCGGGGTACGGCTACACCTTC.

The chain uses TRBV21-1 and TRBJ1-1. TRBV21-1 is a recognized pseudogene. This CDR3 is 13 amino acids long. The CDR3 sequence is CASSPGWTYEGFF. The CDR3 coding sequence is TGTGCCAGCAGCCCAGGATGGACTTATGAGGGTTTCTTT.

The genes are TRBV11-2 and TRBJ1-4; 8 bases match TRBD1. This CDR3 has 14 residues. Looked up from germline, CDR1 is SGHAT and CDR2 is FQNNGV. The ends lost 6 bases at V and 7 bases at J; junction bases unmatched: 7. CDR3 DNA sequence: TGTGCCAGCAGACCTCAGGGGGCGGGTGAAAAACTGTTTTTT. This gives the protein CASRPQGAGEKLFF.